These T cell receptor beta chains were read from a single sample in a study of Ad26.COV2.S vaccination and SARS-CoV-2 variants. Profiled with immunoSEQ multiplex PCR; TCRdb holds only in-frame clones, not every one. The table shows about 350,000 clones, with roughly 94% occurring only once. Specimen: peripheral blood, collected after recovery from COVID-19. The source of these receptors is a human donor who had recovered from COVID-19. The CDR3 runs from the conserved cysteine through the conserved F or W. The listing skips clone size in some rows; elsewhere it reads once, few, many or a size class.

abundance	v_gene	j_gene	CDR3aa
.	TRBV19	TRBJ1-4	CASRRTGGEKLFF
.	TRBV4-1	TRBJ2-7	CASSQVWGQGYEQYF
.	TRBV27	TRBJ2-1	CASSSSGTADNEQFF
.	TRBV13	TRBJ1-6	CASSLGGRGRFHSPLHF
.	TRBV19	TRBJ2-4	CASSIAGDLKNIQYF
.	TRBV5-6	TRBJ2-1	CASSSGGANNEQFF
once	TRBV4-1	TRBJ1-2	CASSRVDGDYGYTF
.	TRBV3-1/TRBV3-2	TRBJ2-7	CASSSSRYEQYF
.	TRBV6-1	TRBJ1-1	CASSEMGGAVGTEAFF
.	TRBV5-1	TRBJ1-2	CASSLRGPLNYGYTF
once	TRBV3-1/TRBV3-2	TRBJ1-1	CASSQVQRYGAFF
.	TRBV6-5	TRBJ2-7	CASTRDRGPYEQYF
.	TRBV14	TRBJ1-1	CASSQVGSLAGAFF
.	TRBV15	TRBJ1-5	CATSRDRGQGQPQHF
.	TRBV18	TRBJ2-7	CASSPAVRTGGFEQYF
.	TRBV3-1/TRBV3-2	TRBJ2-3	CASSQETSGGLTTSTDTQYF
.	TRBV11-2	TRBJ1-2	CASTLMDRPFYGYTF
once	TRBV5-6	TRBJ1-2	CASSSAARNYGYTF
.	TRBV28	TRBJ1-1	CASEVGGMNTEAFF
.	TRBV27	TRBJ1-5	CASSPGGEQPQHF
once	TRBV7-9	TRBJ1-4	CASSDSREGDEKLFF
.	TRBV7-9	TRBJ1-1	CASSSRLSGAEAFF
.	TRBV6-5	TRBJ1-1	CASSYAGNTEAFF
.	TRBV4-3	TRBJ2-7	CASSHPGQGLSEQYF
.	TRBV3-1/TRBV3-2	TRBJ1-2	CASSQGFRGYTF
.	TRBV12-3/TRBV12-4	TRBJ1-2	CASGWGGGYTF
.	TRBV5-4	TRBJ1-3	CASSLGGQGTGNTIYF
.	TRBV7-8	TRBJ1-5	CASTPRSRGRGGNQPQHF
.	TRBV5-6	TRBJ2-7	CASSSRRQTNTPSYEQYF
.	TRBV29-1	TRBJ2-4	CSVEAGAENIQYF